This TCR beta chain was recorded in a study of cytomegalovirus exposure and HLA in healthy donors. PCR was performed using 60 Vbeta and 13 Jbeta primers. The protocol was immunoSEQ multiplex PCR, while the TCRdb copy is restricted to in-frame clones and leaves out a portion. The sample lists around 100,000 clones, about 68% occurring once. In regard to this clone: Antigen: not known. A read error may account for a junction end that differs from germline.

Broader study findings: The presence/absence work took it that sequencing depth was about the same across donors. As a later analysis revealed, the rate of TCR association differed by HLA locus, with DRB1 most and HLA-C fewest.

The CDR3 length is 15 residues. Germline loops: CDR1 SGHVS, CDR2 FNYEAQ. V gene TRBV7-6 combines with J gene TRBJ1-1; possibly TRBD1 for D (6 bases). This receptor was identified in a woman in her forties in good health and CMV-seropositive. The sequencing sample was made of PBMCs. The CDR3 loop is CASSLVGGWNAEAFF. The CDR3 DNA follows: TGTGCCAGCAGCTTAGTAGGGGGTTGGAACGCTGAAGCTTTCTTT. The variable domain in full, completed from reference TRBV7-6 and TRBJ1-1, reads GAGVSQSPRYKVTKRGQDVALRCDPISGHVSLYWYRQALGQGPEFLTYFNYEAQQDKSGLPNDRFSAERPEGSISTLTIQRTEQRDSAMYRCASSLVGGWNAEAFFGQGTRLTVV.